This TCR beta chain was recovered during a study of OX40 agonist ivuxolimab in advanced cancers. Profiling relied on immunoSEQ multiplex PCR, and the TCRdb table lists in-frame clones only, not all of them. Here the sample spans tens of thousands of clones, 80% to 95% being singletons. Sequencing used CD4+ or CD8+ T cells sorted from blood, obtained in a trial of the OX40 agonist ivuxolimab. This TCR derives from an adult with an advanced solid tumor such as melanoma, head and neck, liver or kidney cancer.

The CDR3 nucleotides read TGTGCCAGCAGCTTAAATTCTAGCCCTAGGGATTCACCCCTCCACTTT. It codes for CASSLNSSPRDSPLHF. This chain uses TRBV7-2 with TRBJ1-6; D call uncertain. Germline values: CDR1 SGHTA, CDR2 FQGNSA. The CDR3 contains 16 residues. V was shortened by 2 bases and J by 8 bases, with 16 bases between the two germline ends.